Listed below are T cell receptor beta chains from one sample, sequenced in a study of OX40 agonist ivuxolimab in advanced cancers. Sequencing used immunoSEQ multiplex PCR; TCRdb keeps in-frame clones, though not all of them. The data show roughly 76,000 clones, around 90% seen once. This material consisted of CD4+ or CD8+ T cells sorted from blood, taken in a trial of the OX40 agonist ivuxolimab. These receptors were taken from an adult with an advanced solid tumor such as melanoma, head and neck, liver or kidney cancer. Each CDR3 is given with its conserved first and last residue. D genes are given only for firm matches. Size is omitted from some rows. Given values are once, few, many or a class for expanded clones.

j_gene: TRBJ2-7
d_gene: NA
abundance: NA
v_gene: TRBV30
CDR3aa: CAWSVAGYEQYF
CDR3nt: TGTGCCTGGAGTGTAGCAGGCTACGAGCAGTACTTC

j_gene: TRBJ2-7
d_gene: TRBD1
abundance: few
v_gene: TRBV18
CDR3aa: CASSPGQGSYEQYF
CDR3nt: TGTGCCAGCTCACCAGGACAGGGTTCCTACGAGCAGTACTTC

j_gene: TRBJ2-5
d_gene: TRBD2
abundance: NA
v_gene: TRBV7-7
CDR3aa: CASSLGSGGGETQYF
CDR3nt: TGTGCCAGCAGCTTAGGGAGCGGGGGGGGAGAGACCCAGTACTTC

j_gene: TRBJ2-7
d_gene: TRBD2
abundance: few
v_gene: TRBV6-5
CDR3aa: CASSYSVLAGSYEQYF
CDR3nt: TGTGCCAGCAGTTACTCGGTCCTAGCGGGGTCCTACGAGCAGTACTTC

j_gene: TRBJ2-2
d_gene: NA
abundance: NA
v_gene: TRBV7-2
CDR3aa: CASSLAPGTSGELFF
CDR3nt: TGTGCCAGCAGCTTAGCCCCAGGAACTAGCGGGGAGCTGTTTTTT

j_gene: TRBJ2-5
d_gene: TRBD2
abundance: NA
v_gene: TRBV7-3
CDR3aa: CASSSQAGEQETQYF
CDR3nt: TGTGCCAGCAGCTCCCAGGCGGGGGAGCAGGAGACCCAGTACTTC

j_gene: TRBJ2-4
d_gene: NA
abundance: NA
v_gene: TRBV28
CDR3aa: CASSQRTYLAKNIQYF
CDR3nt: TGTGCCAGCAGCCAAAGGACATACCTAGCCAAAAACATTCAGTACTTC

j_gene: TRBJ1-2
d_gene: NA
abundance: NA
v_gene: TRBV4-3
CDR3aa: CASSQDGRGSLEYTF
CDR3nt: TGCGCCAGCAGCCAAGATGGGCGAGGTTCCTTGGAGTACACCTTC

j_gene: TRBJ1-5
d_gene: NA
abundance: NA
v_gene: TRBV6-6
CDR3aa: CASSYSGYSNQPQHF
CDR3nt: TGTGCCAGCAGTTATTCGGGCTATAGCAATCAGCCCCAGCATTTT

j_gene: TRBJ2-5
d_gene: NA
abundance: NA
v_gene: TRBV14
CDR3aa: CASSQERGHLQETQYF
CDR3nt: TGTGCCAGCAGCCAAGAAAGGGGACACCTTCAAGAGACCCAGTACTTC

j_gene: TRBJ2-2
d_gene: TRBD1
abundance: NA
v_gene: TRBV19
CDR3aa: CATSSDRGTGELFF
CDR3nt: TGTGCCACCTCCTCGGACAGGGGGACCGGGGAGCTGTTTTTT

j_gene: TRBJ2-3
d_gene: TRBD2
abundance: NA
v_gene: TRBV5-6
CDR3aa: CASSLVLAGYTQYF
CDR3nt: TGTGCCAGCAGCTTGGTGCTAGCGGGGTATACGCAGTATTTT

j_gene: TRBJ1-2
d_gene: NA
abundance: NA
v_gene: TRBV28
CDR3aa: CASSLKGIGSYGYTF
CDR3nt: TGTGCCAGCAGTTTAAAGGGAATAGGGAGCTATGGCTACACCTTC

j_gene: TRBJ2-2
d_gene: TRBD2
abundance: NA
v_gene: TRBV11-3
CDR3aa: CASSRLAGVLNTGELFF
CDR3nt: TGTGCCAGCAGTCGTCTAGCGGGGGTCTTAAACACCGGGGAGCTGTTTTTT

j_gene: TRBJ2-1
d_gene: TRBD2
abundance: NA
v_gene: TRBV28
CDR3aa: CASHPSGGAIGEQFF
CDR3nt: TGTGCCAGCCACCCTAGCGGGGGGGCCATTGGTGAGCAGTTCTTC

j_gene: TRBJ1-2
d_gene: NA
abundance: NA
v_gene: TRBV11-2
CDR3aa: CASSSQTGTINGYTF
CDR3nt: TGTGCCAGCAGCTCCCAGACCGGGACAATAAACGGCTACACCTTC

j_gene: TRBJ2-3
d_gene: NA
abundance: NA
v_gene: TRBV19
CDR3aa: CASSIRFPDTQYF
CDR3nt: TGTGCCAGTAGTATCAGGTTCCCAGATACGCAGTATTTT

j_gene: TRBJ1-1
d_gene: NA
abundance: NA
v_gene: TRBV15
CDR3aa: CATSLRANTEAFF
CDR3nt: TGTGCCACCAGCCTTCGGGCGAACACTGAAGCTTTCTTT

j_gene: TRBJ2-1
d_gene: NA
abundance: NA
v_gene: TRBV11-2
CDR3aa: CASSSRHTAYNEQFF
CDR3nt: TGTGCCAGCAGCTCCAGACATACCGCCTACAATGAGCAGTTCTTC

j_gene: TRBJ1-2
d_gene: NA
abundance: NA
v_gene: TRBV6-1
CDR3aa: CASSRQTGYTF
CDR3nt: TGTGCCAGCAGTCGACAGACGGGCTACACCTTC

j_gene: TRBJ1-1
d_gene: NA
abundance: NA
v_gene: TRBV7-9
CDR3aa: CASSSPTRYMNTEAFF
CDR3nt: TGTGCCAGCAGCTCCCCGACACGATATATGAACACTGAAGCTTTCTTT

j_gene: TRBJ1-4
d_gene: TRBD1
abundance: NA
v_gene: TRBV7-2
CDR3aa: CASSADRGNEKLFF
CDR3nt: TGTGCCAGCAGCGCGGACAGGGGTAATGAAAAACTGTTTTTT